This T cell receptor (beta chain) was documented in a study of blood T cells in healthy people across ages (dated by TCRdb to 2014 to 2015). Notes on the research overall: In model experiments, template switching captured about one uniquely barcoded TCR beta cDNA molecule for every two T cells. Age-related changes in TCR beta repertoire diversity were measured in the study by deep sequencing normalized with unique cDNA molecular identifiers. The donors were divided into four age groups: young (average about 15 years), middle-aged (approximately 39), aged (about 60) and long-lived (around 87). To avoid experimental bias, donors of different ages were randomly spread across the sequencing lanes. For two donors (one aged 18 to 30 and one aged 80 or older), the study analyzed two additional independent replicas of 1 million unique cDNA reads from the same blood draw.

This clonotype has a handful of counts. Its antigen is still unknown. Base qualities are not provided; no much larger clone lies one nucleotide away. Donors were 35 to 40 systemically healthy Caucasian individuals from Russia aged roughly 6 to 90 years. Around 10 milliliters of peripheral blood were drawn from each donor into EDTA-treated Vacutainer tubes. Ficoll-Paque density-gradient centrifugation was used to isolate PBMCs, with at least 7 million per sample. Total RNA, at least 5 micrograms per sample, was extracted from PBMCs with Trizol reagent. For every donor, flow cytometry on a PBMC aliquot measured the percentage of naive CD45RAhigh/CD27high T cells. The paper's findings and limits, for the study overall: A strong correlation was found between observed TCR beta diversity and the percentage of naive T cells measured by flow cytometry. Estimates of total diversity based on one million sequenced T cells were regarded as lower bounds and as underestimates. The long-lived group showed more naive CD4+ T cells, fewer expanded clones and increased TCR diversity than the aged group, suggesting age selection. Donor CMV infection status was unknown, potentially confounding age-related changes in expanded clonotypes. Because profiling used bulk unsorted PBMCs, naive and antigen-experienced compartments could not be compared conclusively. As age increased, observed TCR beta diversity per million T cells dropped in a roughly linear way, and a significant reduction was already evident by age about 40.

The library was produced with 5' RACE. The sequencer was an Illumina HiSeq 2500. A second about 6 to 11 cycle PCR used a sample-barcoded 5' primer and a J-beta primer mix. A unique molecular identifier was introduced onto each TCR beta cDNA molecule by a template-switch 5' adaptor carrying 12 random nucleotides. At least 3 million CDR3-containing paired-end reads were obtained from each sample. The Mint cDNA synthesis kit, primed by a TRBC-specific oligonucleotide, was used to synthesize first-strand cDNA from all RNA. Following uracil-DNA glycosylase treatment, a first 18-cycle PCR with universal primers M1SS and BC2_uni_R was performed on all cDNA. Per the authors' processing: For normalization, 1 million high-quality reads, each with a distinct molecular identifier, were randomly selected from each sample. Reads with shared molecular identifiers were discarded instead of being binned into consensus sequences. CDR3 identification, clonotype clustering and error correction used MiTCR with a Q25 quality threshold and the strictest error-elimination algorithm. A nonparametric unseen species model using Euler transformation provided a lower-bound estimate of total TCR beta diversity. TCRdb reran the public reads through fastp at Q25 and MiXCR, keeping productive beta chains. Each CDR3 protein appears once, grouped with its most common genes and DNA. These V and J calls originate from TCRdb's pipeline instead of the authors' own analysis. In all, the sample holds about 810,000 distinct CDR3 sequences, and 35% to 40% of those were seen once. The biggest ten clones account for roughly 13% of the sample.

Taken from the germline V gene, the CDR1 and CDR2 loops are ENHRY and SYGVKD. The CDR3 holds 14 amino acids from the cysteine to the phenylalanine. Just the 42-base CDR3 DNA is kept, in frame starting at base 1. The V and J genes are TRBV10-3 and TRBJ2-4; 10 junctional bases match TRBD1. The J call may be faulty, since TRBJ2-7 better matches the DNA end. This TCR was sampled from a man in his late teens or twenties in good health. Sequencing was performed on blood. This receptor carries the CDR3 CAIRSDRGQVEQYF. The sequenced DNA is TGTGCCATCAGGAGCGACAGGGGGCAGGTCGAGCAGTACTTC.